This T cell receptor beta chain is from a study of monozygotic twins with inflammatory bowel disease. Of note for this clonotype: The antigen remains undetermined.

Overall study findings and caveats: Other individuals had fewer clonotypes in common with IBD patients than with healthy twins, especially with disease activity. Similarity of repertoires did not differ between concordant and discordant twins, possibly from limited power. Among patients, repertoires may have gained variability from differing immunosuppressive treatments.

Germline lookup yields CDR1 SGHRS and CDR2 YFSETQ. CDR3 size: 20 residues. PCR of TCRalpha and TCRbeta cDNA was nested, with two rounds of about 17 and 10 cycles. Using the 5' RACE reads, TCRdb records one entry per CDR3 protein without DNA. Found here are over 150,000 distinct CDR3 sequences; the top ten clones hold over 2.5%. The TCR was taken from a human donor with ulcerative colitis or Crohn's disease, or a healthy co-twin of an affected twin (not recorded which). Input material: blood. V usage is TRBV5-1 and J usage is TRBJ2-1; without DNA, the TCRdb call of TRBD2 cannot be checked. CDR3: CASSKLGGSRAGVFYNEQFF.